The source of this TCR beta chain is a study of PD-1 blockade in classical Hodgkin lymphoma. Study-wide results and limits: The drivers behind the repertoire differences, possibly disease activity or prior therapy, remain undefined. At baseline, newly diagnosed patients reportedly showed less TCR diversity than healthy donors. When nivolumab was started under 1 year after ASCT, patients were excluded.

Germline V gene sequence: CDR1 LGHNT, CDR2 FRNRAP. V was pared by 2 bases and J by 5 bases, with 15 bases between. CDR3 length: 15 amino acids. On this clone itself: Antigen unknown.

Data came from immunoSEQ multiplex PCR; TCRdb stores just in-frame clones and leaves some out. Of about 21,000 clones in the sample, approximately 69% were seen once. Every patient relapsed after autologous stem cell transplantation, and brentuximab vedotin exposure varied. Best overall response was complete response, partial response or progressive disease in these relapsed/refractory classical Hodgkin lymphoma patients. The input for sequencing was peripheral blood mononuclear cells (PBMCs), taken at baseline. The genes are TRBV12-5 and TRBJ2-5; D not resolved. This TCR was sampled from a human donor with classical Hodgkin lymphoma. CDR3 sequence reads: CASGLSTGSVETQYF. Here the CDR3 DNA reads TGTGCTAGTGGTTTGTCGACGGGTTCGGTGGAGACCCAGTACTTC.